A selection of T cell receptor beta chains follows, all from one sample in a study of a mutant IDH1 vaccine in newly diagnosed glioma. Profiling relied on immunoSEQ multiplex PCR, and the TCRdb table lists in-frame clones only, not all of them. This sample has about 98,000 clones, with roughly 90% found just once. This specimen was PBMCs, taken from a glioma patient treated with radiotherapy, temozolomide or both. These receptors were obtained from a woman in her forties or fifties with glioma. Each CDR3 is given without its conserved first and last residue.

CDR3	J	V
ASSVDARGIQETQY	TRBJ2-5	TRBV9
ASSLGQGQSYNEQF	TRBJ2-1	TRBV7-9
ASSGSGTGITEAF	TRBJ1-1	TRBV9
ASSRAGTATNEKLF	TRBJ1-4	TRBV19
ASSITRNQPQH	TRBJ1-5	TRBV11-2
ASSLETGGSGYT	TRBJ1-2	TRBV5-8
ASLGQSYAYEQY	TRBJ2-7	TRBV28
ASSLSGRGPDTQY	TRBJ2-3	TRBV19
ASSVAQGTGRTGELF	TRBJ2-2	TRBV9
ASSQDYSYNEQF	TRBJ2-1	TRBV5-1
AISDRQGGQPQH	TRBJ1-5	TRBV10-3
ASSAPGFTYEQY	TRBJ2-7	TRBV14
ASRPTYYNSPLH	TRBJ1-6	TRBV2
ASTRDREETQY	TRBJ2-5	TRBV2
ASSLPGTVTEAF	TRBJ1-1	TRBV7-9